Presented here are 11 T cell receptor beta chains from one specimen sequenced in a study of T-cell reconstitution after alpha-beta-depleted transplantation in children. Library preparation (for TCRbeta) was performed with unique molecular identifiers. In TCRdb, the PCR reads were re-called with MiXCR into one record per CDR3 protein. The sample carries hundreds of thousands of distinct CDR3 sequences, roughly 14% recorded once. The sequences come from PBMCs, collected before TCRalphabeta/CD19-depleted stem cell transplant. The receptor set was obtained from a girl aged 2-9 years with congenital amegakaryocytic thrombocytopenia, due to receive a stem cell transplant.

This sequence joins TRBV19 and TRBJ2-1, with 12 nucleotides matching TRBD2. The ends lost 4 bases at V and 12 bases at J; junction bases unmatched: 7. The CDR3 contains 14 residues. Germline V gene sequence: CDR1 LNHDA, CDR2 SQIVND (reference sequence). CDR3 region: CASSSGTSGRRQFF. DNA for the CDR3: TGTGCCAGTAGTAGCGGGACTAGCGGGCGAAGGCAGTTCTTC.

The chain uses TRBV5-1 and TRBJ1-1, with a possible D match to TRBD1 (5 bases). Germline assignment: CDR1 SGHRS and CDR2 YFSETQ. This CDR3 region has 15 residues. V was clipped by 0 bases and J by 8 bases, with 17 bases between them. For the CDR3, the DNA is TGCGCCAGCAGCTTGGTGGGACGGGGCAAGGGGGAAGCTTTCTTT. Its protein product is CASSLVGRGKGEAFF.

This clonotype was recorded at least ten times. This sequence joins TRBV4-2 and TRBJ2-3, with 10 bases lining up with TRBD2. CDR3 size: 15 residues. Germline assignment: CDR1 LGHNA and CDR2 YNFKEQ. The V segment lost 3 bases and the J segment 6 bases; nucleotides outside the gene matches: 6. This CDR3 reads CASSHWTSGRDTQYF. The CDR3 DNA sequence: TGTGCCAGCAGCCATTGGACTAGCGGACGTGATACGCAGTATTTT.

This clonotype has just a few counts. The chain links TRBV6-1 to TRBJ2-3, with D unclear. CDR1 is MNHNS, CDR2 SASEGT, per germline. Trimming took 5 bases from V and 2 from J, leaving 14 bases between them. This CDR3 has 15 residues. CDR3 region: CASSPQSPNTDTQYF. CDR3 DNA: TGTGCCAGCAGTCCCCAGTCCCCAAACACAGATACGCAGTATTTT.

This clonotype came up many times. The chain is built from TRBV15 and TRBJ2-1, with TRBD2 matching 7 bases. This CDR3 is built from 15 residues. In germline, CDR1 is LNHNV, CDR2 YYDKDF (reference sequence). Trimming cost V 0 bases and J 4 bases; bases outside gene matches: 3. The CDR3 loop reads CATSRDPSGYNEQFF. The DNA of the CDR3 is TGTGCCACCAGCAGAGATCCTAGCGGATACAATGAGCAGTTCTTC.

This clonotype was detected ten times or more. J is TRBJ2-3 and V is TRBV20-1; 12 nucleotides line up with TRBD2. Looked up from germline, CDR1 is DFQATT and CDR2 is SNEGSKA (reference sequence). CDR3 length: 15 residues. The V gene end was trimmed by 6 bases and the J gene end by 5 bases; junction bases not matched to a gene: 9. The CDR3 reads CSATTSGRFGDTQYF. CDR3 DNA: TGCAGTGCCACGACTAGCGGGAGATTCGGAGATACGCAGTATTTT.

This clonotype was counted many times. The V and J genes are TRBV4-1 and TRBJ1-4; maybe TRBD1 (5 bases). The CDR3 is 14 residues long. Trimming removed 2 bases at V and 10 bases at J, with 14 bases between. The germline V gene has CDR1 MGHRA and CDR2 YSYEKL. CDR3 sequence reads: CASSQRDGTRKLFF. CDR3 nucleotides: TGCGCCAGCAGCCAACGGGACGGAACTAGAAAACTGTTTTTT.

V and J are TRBV5-5 and TRBJ2-7, with a tentative D call TRBD2 (6 bases). The length of the CDR3 is 14 residues. V shed 7 bases and J shed 12 bases, with 26 bases lying between them. The germline V gene has CDR1 SGHKS and CDR2 YYEKEE (reference sequence). In nucleotides, the CDR3 is TGTGCCAGCGGACTAACAACTCCAGTACTCACGCCGTACTTC. Its translation: CASGLTTPVLTPYF.

This clonotype was seen more than once but under ten times. This chain uses TRBV7-9 with TRBJ2-3; D remains unclear. The V end was cut by 6 bases, the J end by 2 bases, with 9 bases between. Looked up from germline, CDR1 is SEHNR and CDR2 is FQNEAQ (reference sequence). CDR3 length: 13 amino acids. The CDR3: CASSGPDTDTQYF. The CDR3 DNA reads TGTGCCAGCAGTGGACCAGACACAGATACGCAGTATTTT.

On this clonotype: An end of the junction does not agree with germline; a read error may underlie this. The chain joins TRBV3-1 to TRBJ1-6; TRBD1 is a possible D gene (5 bases). This CDR3 has 17 residues. In germline, CDR1 is LGHDT, CDR2 YNNKEL (reference sequence). The CDR3 DNA is TGTGCCACCAGCCAAGCCTGGAGGGGCGTAAAGTATTCACCCCTCCACTTT. Its protein is CATSQAWRGVKYSPLHF.

This clonotype was picked up a small number of times. The rearrangement joins TRBV20-1 to TRBJ2-1; D uncertain. Trimming took off 0 bases at V and 4 bases at J, with 13 bases between the two ends. The CDR3 loop spans 15 amino acids. Germline V gene sequence: CDR1 DFQATT, CDR2 SNEGSKA (reference sequence). This CDR3 is CSARDGGHTYNEQFF. The CDR3 DNA sequence: TGCAGTGCTAGAGATGGCGGCCATACTTACAATGAGCAGTTCTTC.